Listed here is a single TCR beta chain. Its antigen is unidentified. This sample is drawn from a study of T-cell memory formation after mild COVID-19. The wider study: Clusters were largely donor specific. Study findings and constraints: Contracting clones from day 15 to 85 had balanced CD4/CD8; later expanders favoured CD4+. Confirmation was lacking for SARS-CoV-2 specificity of second-wave clones that peaked on day 37.

V lost 6 bases, J lost 5 bases, and 9 bases stayed unmatched. The CDR3 has 15 residues. In germline, CDR1 is DFQATT, CDR2 SNEGSKA (reference sequence). 5'RACE with constant-segment primers built TCRalpha and TCRbeta cDNA libraries with UMIs. One entry per CDR3 protein results from TCRdb running MiXCR on the 5' RACE reads. The sample shows 550,000 to 600,000 distinct CDR3 sequences, roughly 22% of them seen only once. The specimen was PBMCs or a T cell subset sorted from them (not recorded which). The origin of this receptor is an adult woman who had mild COVID-19 (a few samples of this study predate the infection). Cell type and time point are not known. The chain links TRBV20-1 to TRBJ1-6; 8 nucleotides line up with TRBD1. CDR3 bases: TGCAGTGCCCGTCCCCAGGGGGCGGATAATTCACCCCTCCACTTT. This encodes CSARPQGADNSPLHF.